These 18 T cell receptor beta chains were sequenced from one sample in a study of blood T cell repertoires in COVID-19. The table came from immunoSEQ multiplex PCR; TCRdb's copy has only in-frame clones and leaves some out. The sample records about 300,000 clones, approximately 86% being singletons. The sequencing input was peripheral blood. These receptors originate from a man in his 70s with acute or convalescent COVID-19.

This chain links TRBV4-3 with TRBJ2-5; 7 bases line up with TRBD2. In germline, CDR1 is LGHNA, CDR2 YSLEER. The CDR3 spans 14 residues. The V segment lost 1 base and the J segment 5 bases; nucleotides outside the gene matches: 4. CDR3 DNA sequence: TGCGCCAGCAGCCAAGTAAACGGGGGGGAGACCCAGTACTTC. It specifies CASSQVNGGETQYF.

The chain combines TRBV27 with TRBJ2-5, with D perhaps TRBD1 (7 bases). The ends were cut back, 5 bases at V and 2 bases at J, with 15 bases in the middle. Germline CDR1 MNHEY, CDR2 SMNVEV (reference sequence). The CDR3 length is 15 residues. The CDR3: CASSALRGAQETQYF. The CDR3 bases are TGTGCCAGCAGTGCCCTCAGGGGGGCTCAAGAGACCCAGTACTTC.

The V and J genes are TRBV5-1 and TRBJ1-1, with D unclear. Between the trimmed V and J ends, which lost 0 bases and 4 bases, there was a span of 13 bases. CDR1 is SGHRS, CDR2 YFSETQ, per germline. CDR3 length equals 15 residues. The CDR3 region has the DNA TGCGCCAGCAGCTTGGATCTGGTTGTCGGCACTGAAGCTTTCTTT. The encoded protein is CASSLDLVVGTEAFF.

The chain couples TRBV11-2 to TRBJ2-5; D gene ambiguous. CDR1 is SGHAT and CDR2 is FQNNGV in the germline V gene. V gave up 5 bases and J gave up 0 bases, with 16 bases separating them. The CDR3 totals 16 residues. The CDR3 loop is CASSLTLTGYQETQYF. In nucleotides, the CDR3 is TGTGCCAGCAGCCTCACCCTGACTGGCTACCAAGAGACCCAGTACTTC. Full variable domain (outside the CDR3, taken from reference TRBV11-2 and TRBJ2-5): EAGVAQSPRYKIIEKRQSVAFWCNPISGHATLYWYQQILGQGPKLLIQFQNNGVVDDSQLPKDRFSAERLKGVDSTLKIQPAKLEDSAVYLCASSLTLTGYQETQYFGPGTRLLVL.

The rearrangement uses TRBV28 and TRBJ1-4, with a possible D match to TRBD1 (5 bases). Looked up from germline, CDR1 is MDHEN and CDR2 is SYDVKM. V lost 11 bases, J lost 4 bases, and 11 bases lay in between. The CDR3 totals 12 residues. CDR3 loop: CAAQGVNEKLFF. The CDR3 region has the DNA TGTGCCGCGCAGGGTGTTAATGAAAAACTGTTTTTT.

The genes are TRBV10-3 and TRBJ2-5; no clear D gene. This CDR3 is 11 amino acids long. Germline V gives CDR1 ENHRY, CDR2 SYGVKD. V dropped 8 bases and J dropped 4 bases, with 8 bases sitting between them. CDR3 residues: CAIGLRETQYF. The CDR3 coding sequence is TGTGCCATCGGGCTGCGAGAGACCCAGTACTTC.

This chain links TRBV9 with TRBJ1-6, with D unclear. Trimming shortened V by 0 bases and J by 6 bases, and 7 bases separated the two germline ends. CDR3 length equals 14 residues. Germline CDR1 reads SGDLS; CDR2 reads YYNGEE. CDR3 sequence reads: CASSVEQSNSPLHF. In DNA, the CDR3 is TGTGCCAGCAGCGTAGAACAGAGTAATTCACCCCTCCACTTT.

The V gene is TRBV2, the J gene TRBJ1-2; perhaps TRBD1 as D (5 bases). CDR1 SNHLY and CDR2 FYNNEI come from the germline V gene. This CDR3 is 13 amino acids long. V was pared by 5 bases and J by 2 bases, with 9 bases between. The CDR3 region is CASSMTENYGYTF. The CDR3, as DNA: TGTGCCAGCAGTATGACAGAAAACTATGGCTACACCTTC.

The chain uses TRBV19 and TRBJ1-2, with D possibly being TRBD1 (6 bases). The CDR3 consists of 16 residues. Germline loops: CDR1 LNHDA, CDR2 SQIVND (reference sequence). V lost 4 bases and J lost 0, with 15 bases in between. CDR3 sequence: CASSNPGTLSNYGYTF. The CDR3 bases are TGTGCCAGTAGTAACCCTGGGACACTTTCTAACTATGGCTACACCTTC.

Concerning this clone: The junction shows a germline mismatch at one end, possibly a read error. J is TRBJ2-1 and V is TRBV5-6, with 12 bases identical to TRBD2. This CDR3 contains 13 residues. Germline-derived CDR1 and CDR2 are SGHDT and YYEEEE. The CDR3 region is CASSLVTSGRSIF. The CDR3 nucleotides read TGTGCCAGCAGCTTGGTGACTAGCGGGAGATCGATCTTC.

CDR3 amino acids: CASSQASGTGTNEQFF. The CDR3 coding sequence is TGTGCCAGCAGCCAAGCGTCCGGGACAGGGACGAATGAGCAGTTCTTC. The chain has TRBV4-2 and TRBJ2-1; 9 nucleotides align to TRBD1. V was pared by 1 base and J by 7 bases, with 8 bases of the junction left unmatched. CDR3 length: 16 residues. Germline lookup yields CDR1 LGHNA and CDR2 YNFKEQ.

The chain combines TRBV28 with TRBJ1-5; D not resolved. Trimming left V 2 bases short and J 2 bases short, with 10 bases between. The CDR3 consists of 15 residues. The germline V gene encodes CDR1 MDHEN and CDR2 SYDVKM. The CDR3 region has the DNA TGTGCCAGCAGTTTAAGGCAGGTGGGCAATCAGCCCCAGCATTTT. It encodes CASSLRQVGNQPQHF.

This CDR3 reads CASREGGRSYEQYF. CDR3 bases: TGCGCCAGCAGGGAGGGTGGGAGGTCCTACGAGCAGTACTTC. The J gene is TRBJ2-7, the V gene TRBV5-1; D perhaps matches TRBD2 (6 bases). The CDR3 sequence is 14 residues long. Trimming took 5 bases from V and 1 from J, leaving 13 bases between them. Germline values: CDR1 SGHRS, CDR2 YFSETQ. Full variable domain (remainder filled in from reference TRBV5-1 and TRBJ2-7): KAGVTQTPRYLIKTRGQQVTLSCSPISGHRSVSWYQQTPGQGLQFLFEYFSETQRNKGNFPGRFSGRQFSNSRSEMNVSTLELGDSALYLCASREGGRSYEQYFGPGTRLTVT.

The V and J genes are TRBV24-1 and TRBJ2-2, with TRBD2 matching over 7 bases. Germline V gene lookup returns CDR1 KGHDR and CDR2 SFDVKD. The CDR3 extends over 13 amino acids. The V and J ends lost 9 bases and 4 bases, in that order; junction bases with no gene match: 4. The CDR3 region is CATRDYSTGELFF. CDR3 DNA: TGTGCCACCCGGGACTATTCCACCGGGGAGCTGTTTTTT.

The chain employs TRBV19 and TRBJ1-5; D is ambiguous. Germline CDR1 and CDR2: LNHDA and SQIVND (reference sequence). V was shortened by 7 bases and J by 0 bases, with 13 bases between the two germline ends. CDR3 length equals 15 residues. The CDR3: CASMKRDNSNQPQHF. CDR3 in DNA: TGTGCCAGTATGAAACGCGACAATAGCAATCAGCCCCAGCATTTT.

The V and J genes are TRBV25-1 and TRBJ1-2; possible D gene TRBD1, 5 bases. The CDR3 runs 14 residues. V lost 3 bases and J 8 bases, leaving 16 bases between the germline ends. CDR1 and CDR2 from the germline V gene are MGHDK and SYGVNS. DNA of the CDR3: TGTGCCAGCAGTGACCCCACCCGGGACTTAGGCTACACCTTC. It codes for CASSDPTRDLGYTF.

The chain has TRBV18 and TRBJ1-5; D might be TRBD1 (6 bases). V was cut by 3 bases and J by 4 bases, with 16 bases left in between. Germline V gene data show CDR1 as KGHSH and CDR2 as LQKENI. There are 16 residues in the CDR3. CDR3 loop: CASSPRQQGLNQPQHF. The CDR3 nucleotides are TGTGCCAGCTCACCTAGACAACAGGGTTTGAATCAGCCCCAGCATTTT. The full variable domain, in which reference TRBV18 and TRBJ1-5 provide the parts outside the CDR3, is NAGVMQNPRHLVRRRGQEARLRCSPMKGHSHVYWYRQLPEEGLKFMVYLQKENIIDESGMPKERFSAEFPKEGPSILRIQQVVRGDSAAYFCASSPRQQGLNQPQHFGDGTRLSIL.

In regard to this clone: The sample carries other DNA sequences with the same CDR3. The chain is built from TRBV3-1 (or the pseudogene TRBV3-2) and TRBJ2-7; D ambiguous. V lost 1 base and J 3 bases, leaving 7 bases between the germline ends. Germline V CDR1 and CDR2: LGHDT, YNNKEL (reference sequence). The CDR3 length is 13 residues. The DNA of the CDR3 is TGTGCCAGCAGCCAAGGGCTTCGCTACGAGCAGTACTTC. Its protein product is CASSQGLRYEQYF.